The subject of this entry is one T cell receptor (beta chain). What this receptor recognizes is not known. There are no base qualities to consult, and no much larger clone falls within one base. Interpreted using the paper, the time point label stands for: about 28 days (+/-7) after the second vaccine dose. AZD1222 recipients with second doses at about 4 weeks or about 12 weeks were pooled, because spike-specific TCR depth and breadth did not differ between schedules. Samples from vaccinated people were obtained from the UK trials COV001 and COV002, which included a single-blind randomized controlled phase 2/3 trial of AZD1222 (ChAdOx1 nCoV-19) in healthy adults. For TCRbeta chain sequencing, PBMC samples were collected from trial participants at day 0 and at day 28 after the second dose. Trimming costs V 3 bases and J 5 bases, and their ends lie 16 bases apart. The germline V gene sets CDR1 to ENHRY and CDR2 to SYGVKD. The CDR3 goes from the cysteine to the phenylalanine over 15 residues. Kept here is only the CDR3 DNA, which spans 45 bases and is read in frame from base 1.

The data originate from a study of T cell responses to AZD1222 COVID-19 vaccine (dated by TCRdb to the early 2020s). Turning to the overall study: TCR sequencing covered some 250 trial participants: about 210 given two doses of AZD1222 and 26 given two doses of MenACWY control vaccine. Trial participants were enrolled into age subgroups of 18-55, 56-69 and 70-plus years, which contained 148, 28 and 57 TCR-sequenced participants, respectively.

The CDR3 regions of human TCRbeta chains were subjected to immunosequencing. The authors' analysis ran thus. Repertoire TCRs were checked for matches against a reference library of SARS-CoV-2-specific TCRs that had been generated using the MIRA antigen-specificity platform. Breadth meant the fraction of unique TCRs that were SARS-CoV-2-associated, whereas depth meant the fraction of total T cells that were SARS-CoV-2-associated. Using the MIRA data, each spike-specific TCR was assigned both to the spike region to which the TCR was reactive and to a CD4 or CD8 class. Log10-transformed breadth and depth values were compared by one-way ANOVA with Sidak's multiple comparisons tests. The clones in this table, taken by TCRdb from immuneACCESS, are in-frame only. Not every clone is retained; where verified, under half of the shortfall comes from an unresolved V gene, and the cause of the rest is unknown. The DNA was the basis for D and trimming; V, J and clone size are from that table. The sample table shows about 100,000 clones, and 80% to 90% are seen once. The ten largest clones capture about 2.5% of the sample.

Results the study describes overall, beyond this receptor: Most participants were white British and females outnumbered males, and the authors suggested that clonal diversity may have been underestimated. Spike-specific TCR breadth and depth rose significantly after two AZD1222 doses compared with day 0 and with MenACWY recipients. Epitopes outside the regions mutated in the B.1.351 and B.1.1.7 variants were reportedly recognized by nearly half of the unique spike-specific TCRs. CD4 TCRs associated with the vaccine covered the entire spike protein, and the dominant responses were in regions 160-218 and 743-854. Because no day 14 peak-response samples were available, repertoires were characterized only after the peak T cell response. The 56-69-year group was small, and its depth increase did not reach significance, likely because of low power. Conclusions about previously exposed vaccinees are limited, since just six AZD1222 recipients were seropositive for SARS-CoV-2 at baseline.

The sequence came from an adult who received the AZD1222 COVID-19 vaccine. This receptor chain uses TRBV10-3 and TRBJ1-2, with TRBD1 as a weak D call on 6 bases. The starting material was peripheral blood, obtained 28 days after the second AZD1222 dose. The CDR3 region has the sequence CAISDPPRQGYGYTF. The DNA sequence reads TGTGCCATCAGTGACCCCCCCCGCCAGGGGTATGGCTACACCTTC.